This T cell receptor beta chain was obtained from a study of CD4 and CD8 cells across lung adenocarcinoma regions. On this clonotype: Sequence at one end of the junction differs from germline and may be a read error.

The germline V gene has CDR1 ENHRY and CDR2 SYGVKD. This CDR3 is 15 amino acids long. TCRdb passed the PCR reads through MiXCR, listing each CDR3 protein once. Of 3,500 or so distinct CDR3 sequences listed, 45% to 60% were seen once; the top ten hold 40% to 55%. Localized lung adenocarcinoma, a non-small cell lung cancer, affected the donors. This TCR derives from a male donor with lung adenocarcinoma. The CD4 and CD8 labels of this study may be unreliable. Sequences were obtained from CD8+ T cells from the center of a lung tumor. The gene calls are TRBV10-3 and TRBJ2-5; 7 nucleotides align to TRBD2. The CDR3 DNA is TGTGCCGGGGGGGAATGGGCCCGCGACCAAGAGACGCAGTACTTC. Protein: CAGGEWARDQETQYF.